The clone carrying this TCR beta chain was recorded at least ten times. An end of the junction differs from the germline gene, which may be a read error. CDR1 is LGHDT and CDR2 is YNNKEL in the germline V gene (reference sequence). The CDR3 contains 13 residues. The sample is drawn from a study of CD8 T cells in ankylosing spondylitis. MiXCR was run by TCRdb on the 5' RACE reads, yielding one entry per CDR3 protein. The sample contains under 150,000 distinct CDR3 sequences, more than 9.5% of which appear only once. The chain combines TRBV3-1 with TRBJ1-4; D unresolved. The sample taken for sequencing was blood, either unsorted or a sorted T cell fraction (not recorded which). This clonotype originated in a female donor with ankylosing spondylitis or in good health (not recorded which). DNA for the CDR3: TGTGCTAGCAGCCAAGAAAGTCCTGAAAAACTGTTTTTT. Encoded protein: CASSQESPEKLFF.